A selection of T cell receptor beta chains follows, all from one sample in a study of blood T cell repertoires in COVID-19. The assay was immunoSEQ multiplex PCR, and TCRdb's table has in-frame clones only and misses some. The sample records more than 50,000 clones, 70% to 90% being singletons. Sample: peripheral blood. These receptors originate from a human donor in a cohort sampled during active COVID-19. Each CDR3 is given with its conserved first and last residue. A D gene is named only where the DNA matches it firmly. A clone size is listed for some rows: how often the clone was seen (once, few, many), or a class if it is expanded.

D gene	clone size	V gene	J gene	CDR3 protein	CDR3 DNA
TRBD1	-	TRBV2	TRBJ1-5	CASRQGVQPQHF	TGTGCCAGCAGACAGGGGGTTCAGCCCCAGCATTTT
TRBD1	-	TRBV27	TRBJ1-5	CASSIDRDQPQHF	TGTGCCAGCAGCATCGACAGGGATCAGCCCCAGCATTTT
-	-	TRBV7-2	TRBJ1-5	CASSLERGSNQPQHF	TGTGCCAGCAGCTTAGAAAGGGGTAGCAATCAGCCCCAGCATTTT
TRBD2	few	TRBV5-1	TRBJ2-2	CASSEGLTTGELFF	TGCGCCAGCAGCGAGGGACTAACTACCGGGGAGCTGTTTTTT
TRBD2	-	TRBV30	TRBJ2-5	CAWTPGLAGDVGTQYF	TGTGCCTGGACGCCGGGACTAGCGGGGGATGTTGGGACCCAGTACTTC
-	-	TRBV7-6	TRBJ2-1	CASSLASYGGNEQFF	TGTGCCAGCAGCTTAGCGTCCTACGGGGGCAATGAGCAGTTCTTC
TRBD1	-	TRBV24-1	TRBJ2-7	CATSDSTGAYEQYF	TGTGCCACCAGTGATTCGACAGGGGCCTACGAGCAGTACTTC
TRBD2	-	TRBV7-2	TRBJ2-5	CASSLPVSGGADGETQYF	TGTGCCAGCAGCTTACCGGTGAGCGGGGGGGCCGATGGAGAGACCCAGTACTTC
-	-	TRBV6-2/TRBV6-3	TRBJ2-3	CASSLYLSSTDTQYF	TGTGCCAGCAGCCTATACCTGAGTAGCACAGATACGCAGTATTTT
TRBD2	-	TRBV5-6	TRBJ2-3	CASSLGLARKDTQYF	TGTGCCAGCAGCTTAGGACTAGCCCGAAAGGATACGCAGTATTTT
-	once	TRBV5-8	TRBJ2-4	CASSFSVSTKNIQYF	TGTGCCAGCAGCTTCTCGGTTTCGACAAAAAACATTCAGTACTTC
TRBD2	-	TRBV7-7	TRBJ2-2	CASSLTSAPGELFF	TGTGCCAGCAGCTTAACTAGCGCCCCCGGGGAGCTGTTTTTT
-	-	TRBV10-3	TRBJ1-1	CAISESTAMNTEAFF	TGTGCCATCAGTGAGTCGACAGCTATGAACACTGAAGCTTTCTTT
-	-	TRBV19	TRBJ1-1	CASRSRGTEAFF	TGTGCCAGTAGAAGCCGCGGGACTGAAGCTTTCTTT
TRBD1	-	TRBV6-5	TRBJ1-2	CASSYSFPGGNYGYTF	TGTGCCAGCAGTTACAGTTTCCCAGGGGGTAACTATGGCTACACCTTC
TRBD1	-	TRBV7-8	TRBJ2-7	CASSRTGVSSYEQYF	TGTGCCAGCAGCCGGACAGGGGTTAGTTCCTACGAGCAGTACTTC
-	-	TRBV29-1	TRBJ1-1	CSATGSRAGDTEAFF	TGCAGCGCGACGGGATCGAGGGCAGGGGATACTGAAGCTTTCTTT
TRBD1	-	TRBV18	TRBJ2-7	CASSPPGQGREQYF	TGTGCCAGCTCACCACCGGGACAGGGAAGGGAGCAGTACTTC
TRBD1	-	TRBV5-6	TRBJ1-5	CASSSPTGGVHNSNQPQHF	TGTGCCAGCAGCTCCCCAACAGGGGGTGTCCATAATAGCAATCAGCCCCAGCATTTT
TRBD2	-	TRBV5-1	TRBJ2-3	CASSSGLAGSTDTQYF	TGCGCCAGCAGCTCGGGACTAGCGGGGAGCACAGATACGCAGTATTTT
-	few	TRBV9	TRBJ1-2	CASSVDHGRDYGYTF	TGTGCCAGCAGCGTAGATCATGGCAGGGACTATGGCTACACCTTC
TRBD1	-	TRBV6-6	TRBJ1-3	CASRSGTGVTGNTIYF	TGTGCCAGCAGATCCGGGACAGGGGTTACTGGAAACACCATATATTTT
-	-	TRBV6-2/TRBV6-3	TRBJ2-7	CASSRSSYEQYF	TGTGCCAGCAGCCGGAGCTCCTACGAGCAGTACTTC
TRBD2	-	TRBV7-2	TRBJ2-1	CASSSTAGGYNEQFF	TGTGCCAGCAGCTCTACGGCGGGGGGCTACAATGAGCAGTTCTTC
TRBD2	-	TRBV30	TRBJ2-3	CAGKRTSGGDTQYF	TGTGCCGGAAAAAGGACTAGCGGGGGAGATACGCAGTATTTT
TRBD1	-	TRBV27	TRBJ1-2	CATVGGQGHSNYGYTF	TGTGCCACGGTGGGAGGACAGGGGCACTCTAACTATGGCTACACCTTC